This passage covers 32 T cell receptor beta chains from one sample sequenced in a study of blood T cell repertoires in COVID-19. TCRdb's copy holds only in-frame clones and misses some; the assay was immunoSEQ multiplex PCR. The sample has about 42,000 clones; about 85% are singletons. The material sequenced was peripheral blood. Source of these receptors: a human donor in a cohort sampled during active COVID-19.

The CDR3 reads CASSYSLGGTSTDTQYF. CDR3 DNA: TGTGCCAGCAGTTACTCCCTAGGAGGGACCAGCACAGATACGCAGTATTTT. This chain uses TRBV6-2 or TRBV6-3 with TRBJ2-3; maybe TRBD2 (6 bases). The CDR3 loop spans 17 amino acids. Germline CDR1 MNHEY, CDR2 SVGEGT. The V and J ends lost 0 bases and 0 bases respectively, with 13 bases between them.

The chain links TRBV27 to TRBJ1-5, with 7 bases identical to TRBD1. The CDR3 has 14 amino acids. Germline values: CDR1 MNHEY, CDR2 SMNVEV (reference sequence). Losses at the gene ends were 6 bases for V and 2 bases for J; bases not matched to a gene: 4. The CDR3 loop reads CASSFQGGNQPQHF. CDR3 nucleotides: TGTGCCAGCAGCTTCCAGGGGGGCAATCAGCCCCAGCATTTT.

The rearrangement links TRBV6-5 to TRBJ1-4; D not certain. The CDR3 runs to 15 residues. CDR1 is MNHEY, CDR2 SVGAGI, per germline. The V end was cut by 6 bases, the J end by 7 bases, with 18 bases between. In DNA, the CDR3 is TGTGCCAGCAGCCGTTCGACCTCGGGAGGTGAAAAACTGTTTTTT. Encoded protein: CASSRSTSGGEKLFF.

Notes on this clone: The same CDR3 also results from other DNA sequences found in this sample. V is TRBV4-2 and J is TRBJ2-7; 9 bases are a match to TRBD2. The germline V gene encodes CDR1 LGHNA and CDR2 YNFKEQ. Trimming took 4 bases from V and 3 from J; bases not matched to a gene: 7. The CDR3 extends over 15 amino acids. CDR3 in amino acids: CASSPSAGGRYEQYF. The CDR3 DNA follows: TGTGCCAGCAGCCCTTCAGCGGGGGGCCGCTACGAGCAGTACTTC.

J is TRBJ2-7 and V is TRBV10-1; possible D gene TRBD2, 5 bases. The V end was cut by 11 bases, the J end by 5 bases, with 37 bases between. In germline, CDR1 is WNHNN, CDR2 SYGVQD (reference sequence). This CDR3 comprises 19 residues. CDR3 in amino acids: CARCQRRTPGWDLRDEQYF. The CDR3 DNA follows: TGCGCCCGCTGCCAGCGTAGGACCCCGGGGTGGGATCTACGCGACGAGCAGTACTTC.

The genes are TRBV9 and TRBJ2-1, with 11 bases aligning to TRBD2. The ends lost 2 bases at V and 7 bases at J; junction bases unmatched: 2. Germline V CDR1 and CDR2: SGDLS, YYNGEE. CDR3 size: 14 residues. The CDR3 DNA follows: TGTGCCAGCAGCGTTAGCGGGGGGGCAAATGAGCAGTTCTTC. Translated, it gives CASSVSGGANEQFF. Looking up the rest from reference TRBV9 and TRBJ2-1 gives the full variable domain: DSGVTQTPKHLITATGQRVTLRCSPRSGDLSVYWYQQSLDQGLQFLIQYYNGEERAKGNILERFSAQQFPDLHSELNLSSLELGDSALYFCASSVSGGANEQFFGPGTRLTVL.

The chain recombines TRBV19 with TRBJ2-6; a possible D gene is TRBD2 (6 bases). The CDR3 length is 19 residues. Trimming cost V 6 bases and J 1 base, with 22 bases left between them. In germline, CDR1 is LNHDA, CDR2 SQIVND (reference sequence). The CDR3 DNA sequence: TGTGCCAGTAGGACCGCGGGGTTACAAGGCGGTTCTGGGGCCAACGTCCTGACTTTC. Its protein is CASRTAGLQGGSGANVLTF.

This chain uses TRBV11-2 with TRBJ2-7; perhaps TRBD1 as D (5 bases). The CDR3 consists of 11 residues. Germline V gives CDR1 SGHAT, CDR2 FQNNGV. Trimming removed 7 bases at V and 6 bases at J, with 10 bases between. The CDR3 DNA reads as TGTGCCAGCACGTACCAGGGCGAGCAGTACTTC. Residues: CASTYQGEQYF.

The chain uses TRBV29-1 and TRBJ2-5; 7 nucleotides align to TRBD2. This CDR3 has 13 amino acids. V trimming: 3 bases; J trimming: 5 bases; junction bases outside the gene matches: 6. Germline V gene sequence: CDR1 SQVTM, CDR2 ANQGSEA. The CDR3 DNA reads TGCAGCGTTGAGGGAGGGGCGGGGGAGACCCAGTACTTC. It is translated as CSVEGGAGETQYF.

This chain links TRBV9 with TRBJ1-1; maybe TRBD1 (6 bases). Trimming pared 4 bases from V and 0 bases from J, leaving 10 bases between. Germline CDR1 SGDLS, CDR2 YYNGEE. The CDR3 totals 14 residues. The chain's CDR3 is CASSQRTVNTEAFF. The CDR3 region has the DNA TGTGCCAGCAGCCAAAGGACAGTGAACACTGAAGCTTTCTTT. The variable domain in full, completed from reference TRBV9 and TRBJ1-1, reads DSGVTQTPKHLITATGQRVTLRCSPRSGDLSVYWYQQSLDQGLQFLIQYYNGEERAKGNILERFSAQQFPDLHSELNLSSLELGDSALYFCASSQRTVNTEAFFGQGTRLTVV.

The chain links TRBV14 to TRBJ1-3; no clear D gene. In germline, CDR1 is SGHDN, CDR2 FVKESK. The CDR3 runs to 16 residues. V was clipped by 1 base and J by 1 base, with 11 bases between them. This CDR3 is CASSQVRGISGNTIYF. The CDR3 DNA follows: TGTGCCAGCAGCCAAGTCCGTGGCATATCTGGAAACACCATATATTTT. The full variable domain, in which reference TRBV14 and TRBJ1-3 provide the parts outside the CDR3, is EAGVTQFPSHSVIEKGQTVTLRCDPISGHDNLYWYRRVMGKEIKFLLHFVKESKQDESGMPNNRFLAERTGGTYSTLKVQPAELEDSGVYFCASSQVRGISGNTIYFGEGSWLTVV.

This clone was observed a single time. The J gene is TRBJ1-2, the V gene TRBV12-5; tentative D call: TRBD1 (5 bases). V was cut by 6 bases and J by 7 bases, with 18 bases left in between. Per the germline V gene, CDR1 is LGHNT and CDR2 is FRNRAP. The CDR3 spans 14 residues. The DNA for the CDR3 is TGTGCTAGTGGCAAATTGGGGGGTATTAGTGGCTACACCTTC. It codes for CASGKLGGISGYTF. Using reference TRBV12-5 and TRBJ1-2 for the parts outside the CDR3, the full variable domain is DARVTQTPRHKVTEMGQEVTMRCQPILGHNTVFWYRQTMMQGLELLAYFRNRAPLDDSGMPKDRFSAEMPDATLATLKIQPSEPRDSAVYFCASGKLGGISGYTFGSGTRLTVV.

V gene TRBV10-2 combines with J gene TRBJ2-3; 8 bases fit TRBD1. Germline V lookup: CDR1 WSHSY, CDR2 SAAADI. V shed 6 bases, J shed 5 bases, and the junction held 16 bases outside the gene matches. The CDR3 has 17 residues. The CDR3 loop reads CASRPHSAGTGQDTQYF. DNA for the CDR3: TGCGCCAGCAGGCCCCACTCAGCCGGGACAGGCCAAGATACGCAGTATTTT.

This clone was seen only a few times. The chain couples TRBV4-1 to TRBJ1-3; D is uncertain. Germline V gene data show CDR1 as MGHRA and CDR2 as YSYEKL. The length of the CDR3 is 18 residues. V was clipped by 0 bases and J by 0 bases, with 15 bases between them. For the CDR3, the DNA is TGCGCCAGCAGCCAAGACCCGCCCATTCCGAGCTCTGGAAACACCATATATTTT. Its translation is CASSQDPPIPSSGNTIYF.

The chain is built from TRBV7-9 and TRBJ2-2; 7 positions agree with TRBD1. Trimming removed 4 bases from V and 0 bases from J; junction bases left unmatched: 5. This CDR3 is built from 16 residues. The germline CDR1 and CDR2 sequences are SEHNR and FQNEAQ (reference sequence). DNA of the CDR3: TGTGCCAGCAGCTCGAGAGACAGGGCGAACACCGGGGAGCTGTTTTTT. As protein: CASSSRDRANTGELFF.

The rearrangement links TRBV5-1 to TRBJ2-3, with TRBD2 identical over 7 bases. CDR3 length: 15 amino acids. V lost 4 bases, J lost 2 bases, and 7 bases stayed unmatched. The germline CDR1 and CDR2 sequences are SGHRS and YFSETQ. The CDR3 region is CASSTGRGYTDTQYF. The CDR3 DNA follows: TGCGCCAGCAGCACCGGGCGGGGGTACACAGATACGCAGTATTTT.

This clone has just a few counts. The gene calls are TRBV4-3 and TRBJ1-3; 7 bases are shared with TRBD1. J lost 4 bases, V lost 0 bases, and 6 bases had no gene match. The CDR3 contains 16 residues. CDR1 is LGHNA and CDR2 is YSLEER in the germline V gene. As DNA, the CDR3 is TGCGCCAGCAGCCAAGATGAGGGGGCGAGGGGAAACACCATATATTTT. It is translated as CASSQDEGARGNTIYF.

V is TRBV7-2 and J is TRBJ2-1, with TRBD2 matching 10 bases. J lost 4 bases, V lost 5 bases, and 5 bases had no gene match. There are 15 residues in the CDR3. Germline V gene sequence: CDR1 SGHTA, CDR2 FQGNSA. CDR3: CASSLFSGGYNEQFF. CDR3 coding DNA: TGTGCCAGCAGCCTTTTTAGCGGGGGGTACAATGAGCAGTTCTTC.

The genes are TRBV11-2 and TRBJ2-7; 9 nucleotides align to TRBD1. Germline loops: CDR1 SGHAT, CDR2 FQNNGV. With 6 bases clipped from V and 0 bases from J, the junction kept 6 bases outside the gene matches. The CDR3 runs 15 residues. The CDR3 DNA reads as TGTGCCAGCAGAGATGGGACAGGGAGCTCCTACGAGCAGTACTTC. Its translation is CASRDGTGSSYEQYF.

V gene TRBV19 combines with J gene TRBJ2-2, with 7 bases matching TRBD1. The CDR3 spans 17 residues. V shed 7 bases, J shed 3 bases, and the junction held 14 bases outside the gene matches. The germline CDR1 and CDR2 sequences are LNHDA and SQIVND (reference sequence). The CDR3 DNA reads as TGTGCCAGTACTTCAAGGGCAGGGGGAGCACACACCGGGGAGCTGTTTTTT. It is translated as CASTSRAGGAHTGELFF.

A few counts support this clone. The same CDR3 can be traced to other DNA sequences in this sample. The rearrangement uses TRBV4-1 and TRBJ1-5; weak D call: TRBD1 (6 bases). The germline CDR1 and CDR2 sequences are MGHRA and YSYEKL. The CDR3 extends over 14 amino acids. Between the trimmed V and J ends, which lost 4 bases and 4 bases, there was a span of 11 bases. The CDR3 DNA reads TGCGCCAGCAGCCTTTGGGACAATAATCAGCCCCAGCATTTT. Its protein is CASSLWDNNQPQHF.

The J gene is TRBJ2-3, the V gene TRBV30, with a tentative D call TRBD1 (5 bases). Trimming shortened V by 5 bases and J by 2 bases, and 14 bases separated the two germline ends. This CDR3 spans 14 amino acids. Germline V gives CDR1 GTSNPN, CDR2 SVGIG (reference sequence). The CDR3, as DNA: TGTGCCTGGGGCAGGGTAGGTGACACAGATACGCAGTATTTT. Translation gives CAWGRVGDTDTQYF.

The chain couples TRBV3-1 (or the pseudogene TRBV3-2) to TRBJ1-1; D is perhaps TRBD1 (5 bases). This CDR3 has 17 residues. V was clipped by 2 bases and J by 1 base, with 17 bases between them. CDR1 LGHDT and CDR2 YNNKEL come from the germline V gene (reference sequence). The CDR3: CASSQFSGGRANTEAFF. The CDR3 DNA follows: TGTGCCAGCAGCCAATTTAGCGGGGGACGGGCGAACACTGAAGCTTTCTTT.

This chain links TRBV15 with TRBJ2-2; maybe TRBD2 (6 bases). With 2 bases removed from V and 0 bases from J, the gap between germline ends came to 13 bases. The CDR3 is 17 residues long. Germline CDR1 is LNHNV and CDR2 is YYDKDF (reference sequence). CDR3 loop: CATSRRRGSANTGELFF. CDR3 bases: TGTGCCACCAGCAGACGCCGGGGGTCAGCGAACACCGGGGAGCTGTTTTTT.

This chain links TRBV10-3 with TRBJ1-2, with D perhaps matching TRBD1 (5 bases). Germline V gives CDR1 ENHRY, CDR2 SYGVKD. The V end lost 0 bases, the J end lost 6 bases, and 11 bases lay between the germline ends. The CDR3 length is 14 residues. The DNA of the CDR3 is TGTGCCATCAGTGAGTCTATAGGGGCAGATGGCTACACCTTC. Protein sequence: CAISESIGADGYTF.

The rearrangement links TRBV19 to TRBJ1-2; 7 nucleotides line up with TRBD1. The germline gives CDR1 LNHDA, CDR2 SQIVND (reference sequence). The J segment lost 3 bases and the V segment lost 5 bases, leaving 6 bases of the junction unmatched. This CDR3 spans 14 amino acids. CDR3 bases: TGTGCCAGTAGTGTTACAGGGGTACACTATGGCTACACCTTC. It is translated as CASSVTGVHYGYTF.

The V call is TRBV5-5, the J call TRBJ2-5, with D tentatively TRBD1 (6 bases). V was cut by 3 bases and J by 0 bases, with 15 bases left in between. Germline V gives CDR1 SGHKS, CDR2 YYEKEE (reference sequence). The length of the CDR3 is 16 residues. CDR3 loop: CASSWTDALYQETQYF. CDR3 nucleotides: TGTGCCAGCAGCTGGACAGACGCTTTGTACCAAGAGACCCAGTACTTC.

The rearrangement links TRBV30 to TRBJ1-6; D uncertain. V lost 0 bases, J lost 10 bases, and 10 bases lay in between. From germline, CDR1 is GTSNPN and CDR2 SVGIG (reference sequence). The CDR3 length is 13 residues. CDR3 bases: TGTGCCTGGAGTGTTAGGGAGCGGTCACCCCTCCACTTT. This translates into CAWSVRERSPLHF.

V and J are TRBV4-3 and TRBJ2-2, with D possibly TRBD1 on 7 matching bases. V lost 2 bases, J lost 6 bases, and 13 bases lay in between. Germline CDR1 LGHNA, CDR2 YSLEER. This CDR3 has 15 residues. The CDR3 DNA is TGCGCCAGCAGCCAATTGGCCAGGGGGGCCGGGGAGCTGTTTTTT. It translates to CASSQLARGAGELFF.

V and J are TRBV2 and TRBJ1-1; no firm D call. Germline V gene data show CDR1 as SNHLY and CDR2 as FYNNEI. This CDR3 comprises 11 residues. V gave up 3 bases and J gave up 6 bases, with 5 bases separating them. As DNA, the CDR3 is TGTGCCAGCAGTGAGAGCGCTGAAGCTTTCTTT. Protein sequence: CASSESAEAFF.

The chain couples TRBV30 to TRBJ2-5, with D maybe TRBD2 (6 bases). CDR3 size: 14 residues. Germline CDR1 and CDR2: GTSNPN and SVGIG (reference sequence). Trimming took off 5 bases at V and 7 bases at J, with 20 bases between the two ends. The DNA of the CDR3 is TGTGCCTGGGACGGAGGGGTCCCCGGGGGGACCCAGTACTTC. Its protein is CAWDGGVPGGTQYF.

The chain carries TRBV19 and TRBJ2-1; D is unresolved. The germline gives CDR1 LNHDA, CDR2 SQIVND (reference sequence). The CDR3 totals 16 residues. V was trimmed by 5 bases and J by 6 bases, leaving 20 bases between them. The CDR3 loop is CASSPHLGLRGNEQFF. The DNA of the CDR3 is TGTGCCAGTAGTCCACATCTAGGATTGCGAGGCAATGAGCAGTTCTTC.